What follows are 11 T cell receptor beta chains derived from one specimen sequenced in a study of cytomegalovirus exposure and HLA in healthy donors. Primers: 60 Vbeta forward and 13 Jbeta reverse. Sequencing was performed with immunoSEQ multiplex PCR; in TCRdb, only in-frame clones are kept and a portion is missing. The sample holds around 130,000 clones, just under 80% seen once. The sample comprised PBMCs. The origin of the receptors is a woman aged 18-29 years in good health and CMV-seronegative.

V gene TRBV6-5 combines with J gene TRBJ1-1; D remains unclear. This CDR3 contains 15 residues. The V end lost 8 bases, the J end lost 1 base, and 17 bases lay between the germline ends. Germline CDR1 and CDR2: MNHEY and SVGAGI. The DNA of the CDR3 is TGTGCCAGCCTTTCCGTCTACTATCCGAACACTGAAGCTTTCTTT. This gives the protein CASLSVYYPNTEAFF.

This chain connects TRBV5-6 to TRBJ1-5; D is ambiguous. The CDR3 sequence is 14 residues long. V lost 4 bases to trimming and J lost 4 bases, with 12 bases between them. CDR1 and CDR2 (germline): SGHDT, YYEEEE. Here the CDR3 DNA reads TGTGCCAGCAGCGCGAACCCCTCGAATCAGCCCCAGCATTTT. Its translation is CASSANPSNQPQHF.

The chain combines TRBV30 with TRBJ1-2, with D tentatively TRBD1 (6 bases). The germline V gene encodes CDR1 GTSNPN and CDR2 SVGIG (reference sequence). The V end was cut by 3 bases, the J end by 4 bases, with 12 bases between. This CDR3 region has 13 residues. The CDR3 protein is CAWRETGRYGYTF. For the CDR3, the DNA is TGTGCCTGGAGGGAGACAGGCCGCTATGGCTACACCTTC.

The V call is TRBV5-1, the J call TRBJ2-1, with 9 bases aligning to TRBD2. CDR3 length equals 15 residues. The germline V gene encodes CDR1 SGHRS and CDR2 YFSETQ. V lost 1 base to trimming and J lost 5 bases; unmatched junction nucleotides: 4. As DNA, the CDR3 is TGCGCCAGCAGCTTGTCGGTAGCGGGGGACAATGAGCAGTTCTTC. It encodes CASSLSVAGDNEQFF.

The J gene is TRBJ1-2, the V gene TRBV5-1; 7 bases fit TRBD1. This CDR3 is built from 15 residues. V was clipped by 4 bases and J by 8 bases; unmatched bases: 14. The germline gives CDR1 SGHRS, CDR2 YFSETQ. The chain's CDR3 is CASSQQDRSQGGYTF. The CDR3 DNA reads as TGCGCCAGCAGCCAACAGGACAGGTCTCAAGGAGGCTACACCTTC.

The chain employs TRBV19 and TRBJ1-2; D gene uncertain. In germline, CDR1 is LNHDA, CDR2 SQIVND (reference sequence). The CDR3 is made up of 14 amino acids. V lost 3 bases and J 5 bases, leaving 13 bases between the germline ends. The chain's CDR3 is CASSIGDSEYGYTF. The CDR3 region has the DNA TGTGCCAGTAGTATTGGAGACTCGGAATATGGCTACACCTTC.

This chain uses TRBV5-1 with TRBJ2-5; 9 nucleotides line up with TRBD1. The CDR3 totals 15 residues. Germline V gives CDR1 SGHRS, CDR2 YFSETQ. Losses at the gene ends were 2 bases for V and 0 bases for J; bases not matched to a gene: 2. The CDR3 bases are TGCGCCAGCAGCTTAGGACAGGGGTACCAAGAGACCCAGTACTTC. Translated: CASSLGQGYQETQYF.

V is TRBV5-1 and J is TRBJ1-2; 9 bases align to TRBD1. In germline, CDR1 is SGHRS, CDR2 YFSETQ. The CDR3 consists of 17 residues. J was trimmed by 4 bases and V by 2 bases; bases with no gene match: 12. The CDR3 coding sequence is TGCGCCAGCAGCTTAGACAGGGGGACTCTCCCGATCTATGGCTACACCTTC. Translating it yields CASSLDRGTLPIYGYTF.

This sequence joins TRBV19 and TRBJ2-2; TRBD1 matches at 8 bases. The germline V gene encodes CDR1 LNHDA and CDR2 SQIVND (reference sequence). The CDR3 is made up of 17 amino acids. Unmatched junction bases numbered 10, after V lost 2 bases and J lost 5 bases. DNA of the CDR3: TGTGCCAGTAGTATAACCTGGGAGGACAGGGTAACCGGGGAGCTGTTTTTT. Encoded protein: CASSITWEDRVTGELFF.

The count of this clone is one. This chain joins TRBV7-6 and TRBJ2-1, with 11 nucleotides matching TRBD2. The J segment lost 6 bases and the V segment lost 4 bases, leaving 11 bases of the junction unmatched. The germline CDR1 and CDR2 sequences are SGHVS and FNYEAQ. The CDR3 totals 17 residues. The CDR3 DNA follows: TGTGCCAGCAGCTCAATTCTAACTAGCGGGAGCCCCAATGAGCAGTTCTTC. Protein product: CASSSILTSGSPNEQFF.

This sequence joins TRBV15 and TRBJ2-7; perhaps TRBD2 as D (6 bases). Germline V lookup: CDR1 LNHNV, CDR2 YYDKDF (reference sequence). Trimming left V 6 bases short and J 5 bases short, with 23 bases between. The length of the CDR3 is 16 residues. The CDR3 region has the DNA TGTGCCACCAGTCGCCCGGGGCTGACTAGTCCTGACGAGCAGTACTTC. As protein: CATSRPGLTSPDEQYF.